This entry features one TCR beta chain sequence. Antigen specificity is unknown. Those patients with uncontrolled infection, other autoimmune disease, pregnancy or lactation were excluded. Diagnostic decisions used clinical symptoms, serum thyroxine and TRAb, thyroid ultrasound and orbital computed tomography. The entry originates in a study of T cells in Graves' hyperthyroidism and ophthalmopathy. General observations from the study: Ophthalmopathy was predicted by the model a median of roughly 6.6 months ahead of onset.

Amplified regions were TCR beta CDR3 sequences from RNA transcripts. The TCR CDR3 first-round RT-PCR relied on the HTBI primer set. TCRdb redid the calling of the multiplex PCR reads with MiXCR, one entry per CDR3 protein. The table has fewer than 500,000 distinct CDR3 sequences, about 15% seen once. V trimming: 8 bases; J trimming: 6 bases; junction bases outside the gene matches: 14. Germline V gene sequence: CDR1 GTSNPN, CDR2 SVGIG (reference sequence). This CDR3 spans 16 amino acids. Sample: blood. This chain links TRBV30 with TRBJ2-2, with 11 bases matching TRBD2. This TCR was recovered from a man aged 18-30 years with Graves' ophthalmopathy. The CDR3 loop reads CARGSSGRTDAGELFF. CDR3 DNA: TGTGCCCGTGGGTCTAGCGGGAGGACCGACGCCGGGGAGCTGTTTTTT.